Following are 13 T cell receptor beta chains from one sample sequenced in a study of T cells in women clearing cervical HPV infection. Here immunoSEQ multiplex PCR was the method, and the copy in TCRdb shows in-frame clones only, minus some. This table holds approximately 32,000 clones. Sequenced: blood buffy coat. The receptor set was obtained from a woman aged 18-69 years with a cervical HPV16 infection that either progressed to CIN3+ or cleared (not recorded which).

As regards this clone: Sequencing ends 3 residues short of the CDR3 end; the germline J gene provides the rest. This sequence joins TRBV5-1 and TRBJ1-1; D perhaps matches TRBD1 (5 bases). V was clipped by 0 bases and J by 3 bases, with 18 bases between them. The CDR3 has 17 residues. Germline V gene sequence: CDR1 SGHRS, CDR2 YFSETQ. The CDR3 is CASSLAEGRLVYTEAFF. Incomplete CDR3 DNA: TGCGCCAGCAGCTTGGCCGAGGGGCGGTTGGTGTACACTGAA.

Regarding this clone: The read ends 3 residues shy of where the CDR3 ends; the end is completed using the germline J gene. The chain recombines TRBV20-1 with TRBJ2-5; tentative D call: TRBD1 (5 bases). This CDR3 has 11 amino acids. The V gene's germline CDR1 is DFQATT and CDR2 SNEGSKA (reference sequence). Deletions cut 5 bases from V and 7 bases from J, with 11 bases between. The DNA read from the CDR3 is TGCAGTGCTGGGGCATCAGCGACC. Translated, it gives CSAGASAT. The entire CDR3 reads CSAGASATQYF.

Points on this clone: Sequencing ends 3 residues short of the CDR3 end; the germline J gene provides the rest. The chain employs TRBV10-2 and TRBJ2-1, with D uncertain. This CDR3 is 14 amino acids long. From germline, CDR1 is WSHSY and CDR2 SAAADI. V dropped 8 bases and J dropped 7 bases, with 18 bases sitting between them. CDR3 loop: CASSSRPAENEQFF. The sequenced CDR3 bases are TGCGCCAGCTCCTCCCGCCCGGCGGAAAATGAG.

Of note for this clone: From the germline J gene comes the end of the CDR3, since the read stops 3 residues before it. This sequence joins TRBV6-2 or TRBV6-3 and TRBJ2-7; TRBD1 matches at 8 bases. Germline V gives CDR1 MNHEY, CDR2 SVGEGT. Unmatched junction bases numbered 12, after V lost 6 bases and J lost 5 bases. There are 15 residues in the CDR3. The DNA read from the CDR3 is TGTGCCAGCAGAGACCAAGGGCAGGGGGCCCACGAG. This gives the protein CASRDQGQGAHE. The CDR3 in its entirety is CASRDQGQGAHEQYF.

Remarks on this clone: The DNA ends 3 residues before the CDR3 does, and the rest of the CDR3 is filled in from the germline J gene. This chain connects TRBV20-1 to TRBJ1-1; D unclear. This CDR3 spans 14 amino acids. The germline V gene encodes CDR1 DFQATT and CDR2 SNEGSKA (reference sequence). The V end lost 3 bases, the J end lost 6 bases, and 17 bases lay between the germline ends. Incomplete CDR3 DNA: TGCAGTGCTAGCCCCCTCAGGAATTACGCTGAA. Translation: CSASPLRNYAE. The complete CDR3 reads CSASPLRNYAEAFF.

For this clone: Read coverage stops 3 residues before the CDR3 terminus; the germline J gene supplies the remainder. The chain uses TRBV27 and TRBJ2-2; possibly TRBD2 for D (5 bases). This CDR3 has 15 amino acids. The germline V gene has CDR1 MNHEY and CDR2 SMNVEV (reference sequence). V lost 3 bases to trimming and J lost 7 bases, with 15 bases between them. CDR3 bases read: TGTGCCAGCAGTTTTGCGGGCCTCCTTAGCGGGGAG. This codes for CASSFAGLLSGE. The CDR3 reads in full as CASSFAGLLSGELFF.

Concerning this clone itself: The read ends 3 residues early relative to the CDR3; the germline J gene fills the gap. The rearrangement uses TRBV19 and TRBJ1-2; D remains ambiguous. The V gene's germline CDR1 is LNHDA and CDR2 SQIVND (reference sequence). This CDR3 region has 12 residues. The sequenced CDR3 bases are TGTGCCACCGGGGAAGTCGCAGATACC. It is translated as CATGEVADT. The full-length CDR3 reads as CATGEVADTYTF.

A remark on this clone: The read ends 3 residues early relative to the CDR3; the germline J gene fills the gap. The V gene is TRBV5-1, the J gene TRBJ1-5, with 7 nucleotides matching TRBD1. The CDR3 totals 15 residues. CDR1 is SGHRS and CDR2 is YFSETQ in the germline V gene. V shed 2 bases and J 0 bases; nucleotides not matched to a gene: 2. The CDR3 DNA, read in part, is TGCGCCAGCAGCTTCACAGGGGATAGCAATCAGCCC. Translated, it gives CASSFTGDSNQP. The complete CDR3 reads CASSFTGDSNQPQHF.

Regarding this clone: Coverage ceases 3 residues before the CDR3 finishes, and the germline J gene fills in the end. The chain couples TRBV6-2 or TRBV6-3 to TRBJ1-1; weak D call: TRBD1 (5 bases). The CDR3 spans 15 residues. The germline V and J ends were trimmed by 0 bases and 1 base, with 9 bases remaining between them. Germline assignment: CDR1 MNHEY and CDR2 SVGEGT. Partial CDR3 DNA: TGTGCCAGCAGTTACTCGAGGGGCGCGAACACTGAA. Translation gives CASSYSRGANTE. The complete CDR3 reads CASSYSRGANTEAFF.

Regarding this clone: The DNA ends 3 residues before the CDR3 does, and the rest of the CDR3 is filled in from the germline J gene. The V call is TRBV2, the J call TRBJ2-3, with 7 nucleotides matching TRBD2. CDR1 and CDR2 (germline): SNHLY, FYNNEI. This CDR3 comprises 14 residues. The part of the CDR3 DNA that was read is TGTGCCAGCAGTGAAAGAACGGGGAGGGAGACG. This sequence encodes CASSERTGRET. The complete CDR3 reads CASSERTGRETQYF.

Details on this clone: The read terminates 3 residues ahead of where the CDR3 ends, so the germline J gene completes it. This chain joins TRBV20-1 and TRBJ1-4; 10 positions match TRBD1. This CDR3 is 15 amino acids long. The J segment lost 8 bases and the V segment lost 3 bases, leaving 9 bases of the junction unmatched. The V gene's germline CDR1 is DFQATT and CDR2 SNEGSKA (reference sequence). Incomplete CDR3 DNA: TGCAGTGCTAGCAACCGGGACAGGGGAAAAGAAAAA. This encodes CSASNRDRGKEK. The full CDR3 protein is CSASNRDRGKEKLFF.

With respect to this clone: The read gets to within 3 residues of the CDR3 end, and the germline J gene fills in the rest. The chain combines TRBV7-8 with TRBJ1-5, with a possible D match to TRBD1 (5 bases). Germline V gives CDR1 SGHVS, CDR2 FQNEAQ. The length of the CDR3 is 14 residues. Trimming took off 6 bases at V and 0 bases at J, with 9 bases between the two ends. The CDR3 reads CASSLQVSNQPQHF. CDR3 bases read: TGTGCCAGCAGTTTACAGGTTAGCAATCAGCCC.

Worth noting for this clone: Read sequence stops 3 residues before the CDR3 end, and the germline J gene provides the missing end. This rearrangement joins TRBV12-3 or TRBV12-4 to TRBJ2-1; no clear D gene. The V gene lost 2 bases and the J gene lost 0 bases, with 8 bases spanning the gap. The CDR3 spans 15 residues. This CDR3 is CASSLIQSSYNEQFF. The DNA read from the CDR3 is TGTGCCAGCAGTTTAATACAGAGCTCCTACAATGAG.